This TCR beta chain was observed in a study of blood T cell repertoires in COVID-19 (TCRdb year 2020). General notes on the study: Collaborator samples came from the United States, Italy and Spain and covered acute and convalescent phases of COVID-19. Nearly every sample came with metadata listing a de-identified subject ID, COVID-19 status, age in years and sex. Subjects who had been exposed to COVID-19, were actively infected with it, or had recovered from it provided the deeply sampled blood TCRbeta repertoires that made up the dataset. A freely available public database, intended as a resource for researchers studying the immune response to SARS-CoV-2, is where the repertoires were released. Where HLA class I and class II types were available, the types were taken from metadata supplied by the sample provider, not from assay-based typing. The samples were drawn from two sources: the first 160 participants of the ongoing ImmuneRACE study, and 1,200 or so subjects contributed by 6 global collaborators. The material from the prospective study consisted of cDNA or gDNA derived from T cells, B-cell-depleted T cells, or PBMCs. Points the paper makes about the study in general: The amount of clinical and demographic metadata varied by source and participant and was provided uncurated.

To note about this clone: It has no known antigen specificity. Base quality data are lacking; no much larger clone is found one base away.

Collaborating institutions collected whole blood in K2EDTA tubes following their own protocols. Collaborator samples were shipped for TCRbeta analysis as frozen whole blood, isolated PBMCs, or DNA extracted from either sample type. The CDR3 spans 14 residues, from the cysteine through the phenylalanine. Just the 42-base CDR3 DNA is kept, in frame starting at base 1. The germline V end is reduced by 4 bases and the J end by 6 bases; junction bases left unmatched: 8. In the germline V gene (reference sequence), CDR1 corresponds to LGHDT and CDR2 to YNNKEL. The immunoSEQ Assay, a bias-controlled multiplex PCR, was used to amplify TCRbeta CDR3 regions from genomic DNA. Per the source publication's procedure: Within the assay, amplification of reference gene primers was used to estimate how many nucleated cells each sample contained. To quantify the absolute abundance of each unique TCRbeta CDR3 rearrangement, sequence reads were collapsed and filtered. For each sample, productive Simpson clonality was calculated as the square root of Simpson's diversity index over productive rearrangements. The clones in this table, taken by TCRdb from immuneACCESS, are in-frame only. Not every clone is retained; where verified, under half of the shortfall comes from an unresolved V gene, and the cause of the rest is unknown. V, J and clone size derive from that table, while D and trimming were established from the DNA sequence. For this sample the table gives some 100,000 clones, of which approximately 90% were detected only once. The top ten constitute around 4.7% of the sample.

Sequenced material: peripheral blood. The chain uses TRBV3-1 (or the pseudogene TRBV3-2) and TRBJ2-7, and TRBD2 aligns with 8 junction nucleotides. The clonotype originates from a woman aged 80 or older with active COVID-19. The DNA reads as follows: TGTGCCAGCAGCCCCTTAACGGCGGGGGGCGAGCAGTACTTC. Translated, this gives CASSPLTAGGEQYF.